These T cell receptor beta chains were read from a single sample in a study of chemoradiotherapy in HPV16-positive cancers. Libraries were prepared by immunoSEQ multiplex PCR; TCRdb keeps only in-frame clonotypes and omits some of them. The sample holds about 33,000 clones, approximately 90% seen once. The source was blood, collected from a patient who underwent chemoradiotherapy. These TCRs come from a human donor with HPV-associated anogenital cancer. Both conserved end residues are part of each CDR3. The D gene is left open where the match is weak. Part of the rows lack a size; the others show once, few, many or a class for expanded clones.

>TRBV2|-|-|TRBJ2-5
TGTGCCAGCAGTTACTGGCTAGGGGATGGGACCCAGTACTTC
CASSYWLGDGTQYF
>TRBV5-6|-|TRBD1|TRBJ1-6
TGTGCCAGCAGCCCCCACGACAGGGGAAGCTCCTATAATTCACCCCTCCACTTT
CASSPHDRGSSYNSPLHF
>TRBV19|-|-|TRBJ2-7
TGTGCCAGTAGTATAGGGGGAGAGCAGTACTTC
CASSIGGEQYF
>TRBV18|-|TRBD2|TRBJ2-3
TGTGCCAGCTCACTAGCGGGGGGATTCACAGATACGCAGTATTTT
CASSLAGGFTDTQYF
>TRBV5-8|-|-|TRBJ1-4
TGTGCCAGCAGCTTGGGTCCCCTAGTTTGGAATTTT
CASSLGPLVWNF
>TRBV7-9|-|TRBD1|TRBJ1-1
TGTGCCAGCAGCTTTGGGGGGCAGGGGGCAAACGCTGAAGCTTTCTTT
CASSFGGQGANAEAFF
>TRBV6-1|once|-|TRBJ1-4
TGTGCCAGCAGTGAAAGCGGGGGGCGAGGTGAAAAACTGTTTTTT
CASSESGGRGEKLFF
>TRBV2|-|-|TRBJ2-7
TGTGCCAGCAGTGGGGGTTGGGACGACGAGCAGTACTTC
CASSGGWDDEQYF
>TRBV18|-|TRBD2|TRBJ2-7
TGTGCCAGCTCACCACCGCGGGGGGCCCCCTACGAGCAGTACTTC
CASSPPRGAPYEQYF
>TRBV11-3|-|-|TRBJ2-1
TGTGCCAGCAGCTTTGGGTCCCAAGAGAATGATGAGCAGTTCTTC
CASSFGSQENDEQFF
>TRBV6-5|-|-|TRBJ2-3
TGTGCCAGCAGTTACTCGGGGGCCAGGGCAGATACGCAGTATTTT
CASSYSGARADTQYF
>TRBV6-1|-|-|TRBJ2-7
TGTGCCATCGCGACAGACTCCTACGAGCAGTACTTC
CAIATDSYEQYF
>TRBV4-3|-|-|TRBJ2-3
TGCGCCAGCAGCCAAGAAGGGGGACGGTTTACTAGCACAGATACGCAGTATTTT
CASSQEGGRFTSTDTQYF
>TRBV19|once|-|TRBJ1-2
TGTGCCAGTAATGTGGGTTCTGGCTACACCTTC
CASNVGSGYTF
>TRBV5-1|-|TRBD2|TRBJ2-5
TGCGCCAGCACCTCCCAACTAGCGGGGGCAGGAGAGACCCAGTACTTC
CASTSQLAGAGETQYF
>TRBV4-2|-|-|TRBJ1-5
TGTGCCAGCAGCGACAGGCCGGGTAGCAATCAGCCCCAGCATTTT
CASSDRPGSNQPQHF
>TRBV7-2|-|TRBD1|TRBJ1-5
TGTGCCAGCAGCCTACAGGGGAATCAGCCCCAGCATTTT
CASSLQGNQPQHF
>TRBV5-8|-|-|TRBJ2-5
TGTGCCAGCAGGGCAGCACAAGAGACCCAGTACTTC
CASRAAQETQYF
>TRBV6-5|-|TRBD1|TRBJ2-4
TGTGCCAGCAGTTACGCGAACAGGGGGGTGGGAAACATTCAGTACTTC
CASSYANRGVGNIQYF
>TRBV14|-|-|TRBJ1-4
TGTGCCAGCAGCCAAGAGTTTCCCGGACAGTCTAATGAAAAACTGTTTTTT
CASSQEFPGQSNEKLFF
>TRBV27|-|-|TRBJ1-2
TGTGCCACATCAACCCAACAAAGGCTTCCTGGCTACACCTTC
CATSTQQRLPGYTF
>TRBV5-1|-|-|TRBJ2-7
TGCGCCAGCAGCTTAGAGGGAAATTGGGCCTACGAGCAGTACTTC
CASSLEGNWAYEQYF
>TRBV28|-|-|TRBJ1-2
TGTGCCAGCACCACTATTGGGACTGGAGGGGGTTATGGCTACACCTTC
CASTTIGTGGGYGYTF
>TRBV29-1|-|-|TRBJ1-2
TGCAGCGTTGACAGGATGGACTATGGCTACACCTTC
CSVDRMDYGYTF
>TRBV7-9|-|-|TRBJ2-1
TGTGCCAGCAGCCCCCCCCTGGGTGCCCACGGTCAAAATGAGCAGTTCTTC
CASSPPLGAHGQNEQFF
>TRBV5-1|-|-|TRBJ1-1
TGCGCCAGCAGCTTGGTTACAGTTCCGAACACTGAAGCTTTCTTT
CASSLVTVPNTEAFF
>TRBV27|few|-|TRBJ2-7
TGTGCCAGCCAGTTGGGGGACAAGTCCCACGAGCAGTACTTC
CASQLGDKSHEQYF
>TRBV6-1|-|-|TRBJ1-2
TGTGCCAGCAGTGAAGGGCTGGGGGCCTCCACCTTC
CASSEGLGASTF
>TRBV11-3|-|-|TRBJ2-5
TGTGCCAGCAGCCAGGGTGTTGGGTCCCAGTACTTC
CASSQGVGSQYF
>TRBV7-9|-|-|TRBJ1-4
TGTGCCAGCAGCTTACAATTGGGTCAACAGTCAAAACTGTTTTTT
CASSLQLGQQSKLFF
>TRBV4-3|once|TRBD2|TRBJ2-2
TGCGCCAGCAGCCAAGGAGCAGCGGGGGCCTACACCGGGGAGCTGTTTTTT
CASSQGAAGAYTGELFF
>TRBV14|once|-|TRBJ2-7
TGTGCCAGCAGCCGAGACCCTTCACGGTACGAGCAGTACTTC
CASSRDPSRYEQYF
>TRBV7-2|-|TRBD1|TRBJ2-3
TGTGCCAGCAGCTTAGGGGTGGCGGGACAGGGTTTGAAGTATTTT
CASSLGVAGQGLKYF
>TRBV7-6|-|-|TRBJ1-1
TGTGCCAGCAGCCCCGGCCCGGGAGGCCCTGAAGCTTTCTTT
CASSPGPGGPEAFF
>TRBV7-9|-|-|TRBJ1-1
TGTGCCAGCAGCTTAAGTTTCGATAACACTGAAGCTTTCTTT
CASSLSFDNTEAFF
>TRBV5-1|-|-|TRBJ2-3
TGCGCCAGCAGCTCCCAAGGGGCTGGAGATACGCAGTATTTT
CASSSQGAGDTQYF
>TRBV9|-|TRBD1|TRBJ2-5
TGTGCCAGCAGCGTCTCAGGGGGCGAGACCCAGTACTTC
CASSVSGGETQYF
>TRBV6-4|-|TRBD1|TRBJ2-1
TGTGCCAGCAGTTTAGGGACAGGGGATTACAATGAGCAGTTCTTC
CASSLGTGDYNEQFF
>TRBV29-1|-|-|TRBJ2-1
TGCAGCGCTGAAAGACCCGACAGATACAATGAGCAGTTCTTC
CSAERPDRYNEQFF
>TRBV7-8|-|-|TRBJ1-4
TGTGCCAGCAGCCCCTCGCAAACCCATGAAAAACTGTTTTTT
CASSPSQTHEKLFF
>TRBV11-3|-|-|TRBJ1-1
TGTGCCAGCAGCTTAGATAGTATTCGGGGAGAAGCTTTCTTT
CASSLDSIRGEAFF
>TRBV2|-|TRBD1|TRBJ2-2
TGTGCCAGCAGTGACAGGGGGCCTTCCGACACCGGGGAGCTGTTTTTT
CASSDRGPSDTGELFF
>TRBV2|-|-|TRBJ1-2
TGTGCCAGCAGGAGGGAAGGGAATGGTCGCCATGGCTACACCTTC
CASRREGNGRHGYTF
>TRBV6-6|-|-|TRBJ1-5
TGTGCCAGCAGTTACAGGGGAAGCAATCAGCCCCAGCATTTT
CASSYRGSNQPQHF
>TRBV9|-|-|TRBJ2-5
TGTGCCAGCAGCGTTGGGGGCCAAGAGACCCAGTACTTC
CASSVGGQETQYF
>TRBV19|-|TRBD1|TRBJ1-2
TGTGCCAGTATCCCGGGACAGGGGTACGGTTTTGGCTACACCTTC
CASIPGQGYGFGYTF
>TRBV7-2|-|-|TRBJ1-6
TGTGCCAGCAGCTTAATGGAGGGGAATAATTCACCCCTCCACTTT
CASSLMEGNNSPLHF
>TRBV7-8|-|-|TRBJ1-1
TGTGCCAGCAGCTTAGTTAGAGCTGAAGCTTTCTTT
CASSLVRAEAFF